This TCR beta chain was found in a study of neurological immune-mediated disorders. Unsorted libraries were generated from 2 million PBMCs held at -80 degrees C. This clonotype has a count of ten or more. With 10-nucleotide random UMIs included, cDNA was synthesized by 5'RACE. Every sequencing run returned over 190 million TCR-beta sequences, which were derived from 15-18 subjects. TCRdb called the 5' RACE reads again in MiXCR, with one record for every CDR3 protein. In the table there are fewer than 30,000 distinct CDR3 sequences, 5.5% to 8% of which are singletons. There are 12 residues in the CDR3. Trimming left V 6 bases short and J 3 bases short, with 8 bases between. Germline V gives CDR1 MNHNY, CDR2 SVGAGI (reference sequence).

The clonotype was recovered from a middle-aged woman in good health. The sequencing sample was made of PBMCs. This chain links TRBV6-6 with TRBJ1-1; D unresolved. CDR3 nucleotides: TGTGCCAGCAGGGGCGGGGACACTGAAGCTTTCTTT. Translation gives CASRGGDTEAFF.